What follows describes a single T cell receptor beta chain. The method was immunoSEQ multiplex PCR; TCRdb's version includes in-frame clones alone and lacks a portion of them. The sample yields about 14,000 clones, roughly 71% seen once. The sample is drawn from a study of T cells after somatic rescue of genetic block. Germline V gene sequence: CDR1 KGHSY, CDR2 FQNENV. This CDR3 contains 13 residues. The V end lost 4 bases, the J end lost 4 bases, and 9 bases lay between the germline ends. The sample comprised peripheral blood mononuclear cells (PBMCs). This clonotype was sampled from a young man. V is TRBV16 and J is TRBJ2-3, with D unresolved. The CDR3 coding sequence is TGTGCCAGCAGCCCCTCAAGGGCAGATACGCAGTATTTT. Residues: CASSPSRADTQYF.